One and the same sample provided the 14 T cell receptor beta chains below, sequenced in a study of T-cell reconstitution after alpha-beta-depleted transplantation in children. Unique molecular identifiers tagged the TCRbeta library. TCRdb called the PCR reads again in MiXCR, with one record for every CDR3 protein. The sample contains about 480,000 distinct CDR3 sequences, around 13% of which appear only once. The sequencing used PBMCs from the stem cell graft donor, collected from the stem cell graft. The receptor set was obtained from a human donor who donated a stem cell graft to a child with combined immunodeficiency.

The chain employs TRBV9 and TRBJ2-2, with D possibly TRBD1 on 6 matching bases. Germline loops: CDR1 SGDLS, CDR2 YYNGEE. The CDR3 extends over 15 amino acids. V was trimmed by 5 bases and J by 0 bases, leaving 11 bases between them. The DNA for the CDR3 is TGTGCCAGCAGACTACAGGGAGCGAACACCGGGGAGCTGTTTTTT. Its protein is CASRLQGANTGELFF.

This clonotype appeared a few times. In nucleotides, the CDR3 is TGTGCCAGCAGCCTGGACTTCAATGAGCAGTTCTTC. This gives the protein CASSLDFNEQFF. V usage is TRBV12-3 or TRBV12-4 and J usage is TRBJ2-1, with a possible D match to TRBD2 (5 bases). Deletions cut 6 bases from V and 6 bases from J, with 9 bases between. This CDR3 comprises 12 residues.

In this sample, this clonotype turned up a few times. This chain connects TRBV7-6 to TRBJ1-1; no reliable D call. Trimming took off 0 bases at V and 2 bases at J, with 10 bases between the two ends. This CDR3 contains 15 residues. The germline gives CDR1 SGHVS, CDR2 FNYEAQ. CDR3: CASSLAGGRNTEAFF. The CDR3 bases are TGTGCCAGCAGCTTAGCTGGTGGCCGTAACACTGAAGCTTTCTTT. The entire variable domain, with the rest obtained from reference TRBV7-6 and TRBJ1-1, is as follows: GAGVSQSPRYKVTKRGQDVALRCDPISGHVSLYWYRQALGQGPEFLTYFNYEAQQDKSGLPNDRFSAERPEGSISTLTIQRTEQRDSAMYRCASSLAGGRNTEAFFGQGTRLTVV.

This clonotype was seen repeatedly, ten times or more. The chain employs TRBV4-2 and TRBJ2-3; perhaps D is TRBD1 or TRBD2 (6 bases each). The CDR3 is 15 amino acids. The germline V gene has CDR1 LGHNA and CDR2 YNFKEQ. Deletions cut 1 base from V and 1 base from J, with 9 bases between. The DNA for the CDR3 is TGTGCCAGCAGCCAAGTGGAGGGGGGCACAGATACGCAGTATTTT. Its translation is CASSQVEGGTDTQYF.

This clonotype was detected many times. V is TRBV7-2 and J is TRBJ2-2; D is undetermined. The ends were cut back, 4 bases at V and 10 bases at J, with 7 bases in the middle. Germline lookup yields CDR1 SGHTA and CDR2 FQGNSA. There are 11 residues in the CDR3. This CDR3 reads CASSSVEELFF. CDR3 nucleotide sequence: TGTGCCAGCAGCTCCGTGGAGGAGCTGTTTTTT.

The chain combines TRBV20-1 with TRBJ2-1; 9 nucleotides align to TRBD1. The V gene end was trimmed by 6 bases and the J gene end by 8 bases; junction bases not matched to a gene: 14. This CDR3 comprises 15 residues. Germline V gives CDR1 DFQATT, CDR2 SNEGSKA (reference sequence). CDR3 sequence reads: CSAGAGTGLGDEQFF. The CDR3 nucleotides are TGCAGTGCCGGCGCCGGGACAGGGCTCGGGGATGAGCAGTTCTTC.

This clonotype was recorded many times. This chain links TRBV29-1 with TRBJ2-5; possibly TRBD2 for D (6 bases). The germline CDR1 and CDR2 sequences are SQVTM and ANQGSEA. Between the trimmed V and J ends, which lost 7 bases and 5 bases, there was a span of 23 bases. CDR3 size: 15 residues. Here the CDR3 DNA reads TGCAGCGCAAGACGTACGCGGGATCGTATCGAGACCCAGTACTTC. Its translation: CSARRTRDRIETQYF.

The V call is TRBV11-2, the J call TRBJ2-7; the match to TRBD2 covers 9 bases. CDR3 length: 19 residues. Trimming took 1 base from V and 4 from J; bases not matched to a gene: 17. Germline CDR1 and CDR2: SGHAT and FQNNGV. CDR3 in DNA: TGTGCCAGCAGCTTAGTGGGGGCCGGGACTAGCTCTCGCCTTTACGAGCAGTACTTC. It encodes CASSLVGAGTSSRLYEQYF.

This clonotype was counted a few times. The chain uses TRBV5-1 and TRBJ2-1; TRBD2 agrees at 9 bases. The V segment lost 4 bases and the J segment 1 base; nucleotides outside the gene matches: 6. This CDR3 region has 16 residues. CDR1 is SGHRS, CDR2 YFSETQ, per germline. The DNA for the CDR3 is TGCGCCAGCAGCCCCCTTAGCGGGAGATCCTACAATGAGCAGTTCTTC. It codes for CASSPLSGRSYNEQFF. Combining the CDR3 with reference TRBV5-1 and TRBJ2-1 gives the whole variable domain KAGVTQTPRYLIKTRGQQVTLSCSPISGHRSVSWYQQTPGQGLQFLFEYFSETQRNKGNFPGRFSGRQFSNSRSEMNVSTLELGDSALYLCASSPLSGRSYNEQFFGPGTRLTVL.

The chain carries TRBV6-1 and TRBJ1-2, with 11 bases aligning to TRBD1. Germline-derived CDR1 and CDR2 are MNHNS and SASEGT. V lost 10 bases to trimming and J lost 4 bases; unmatched junction nucleotides: 8. The CDR3 is 14 residues long. CDR3 amino acids: CATGQGAAGYGYTF. The CDR3 DNA follows: TGTGCCACCGGACAGGGGGCGGCCGGCTATGGCTACACCTTC.

This clonotype was counted a few times. J is TRBJ2-7 and V is TRBV3-1; D unclear. The V gene's germline CDR1 is LGHDT and CDR2 YNNKEL (reference sequence). Trimming stripped 5 bases from V and 2 bases from J, with 19 bases between. This CDR3 contains 16 residues. For the CDR3, the DNA is TGTGCCAGCAGCACCCGAGCCTGGGCGGCTACCTACGAGCAGTACTTC. Protein: CASSTRAWAATYEQYF.

This chain links TRBV6-5 with TRBJ1-5; the match to TRBD1 covers 11 bases. Trimming cost V 11 bases and J 6 bases; bases outside gene matches: 21. Germline-derived CDR1 and CDR2 are MNHEY and SVGAGI. The CDR3 is 18 residues long. CDR3 in amino acids: CAASSPRDRGELGQPQHF. CDR3 nucleotide sequence: TGTGCCGCTTCTTCCCCTAGGGACAGGGGGGAGTTGGGTCAGCCCCAGCATTTT.

This clonotype was recorded at least ten times. Germline and junction disagree at one end, which may indicate a read error. This chain uses TRBV10-3 with TRBJ2-1, with 9 bases that match TRBD2. There are 15 residues in the CDR3. CDR1 ENHRY and CDR2 SYGVKD come from the germline V gene. CDR3 DNA: TGCGCCATCAGTGAAGTCAGCGGGGGGTTGAATGAGCAGTTCTTC. This translates into CAISEVSGGLNEQFF.

This clonotype was recorded at least ten times. The J gene is TRBJ2-5, the V gene TRBV5-1, with D uncertain. Germline values: CDR1 SGHRS, CDR2 YFSETQ. There are 14 residues in the CDR3. V lost 4 bases and J 2 bases, leaving 12 bases between the germline ends. The CDR3 loop is CASSLALQQETQYF. The CDR3 nucleotides read TGCGCCAGCAGCCTGGCCCTCCAACAAGAGACCCAGTACTTC.